This T cell receptor beta chain was found in a study of blood T cell repertoires in COVID-19. Study background: Specimens from acute and convalescent COVID-19 originated in the United States, Italy and Spain.

Germline-derived CDR1 and CDR2 are MNHEY and SVGEGT. The V end lost 0 bases, the J end lost 10 bases, and 15 bases lay between the germline ends. The CDR3 extends over 14 amino acids. In the source study's methods: Reference gene primer amplification gave estimated nucleated cell counts. The protocol was immunoSEQ multiplex PCR, while the TCRdb copy is restricted to in-frame clones and leaves out a portion. Clone size and the V and J calls come from that table; the DNA yielded D and trimming. The sample lists nearly 250,000 clones; about 84% were seen once. While infection was still active, Seattle patients were enrolled and then followed longitudinally.

The V and J genes are TRBV6-2 or TRBV6-3 and TRBJ1-1; D ambiguous. Sequencing used peripheral blood. The sequence derives from an elderly woman with COVID-19, enrolled during active disease. The DNA for the CDR3 is TGTGCCAGCAGTTACTCTCAGGTTTCCCCGGCAGCTTTCTTT. This encodes CASSYSQVSPAAFF.